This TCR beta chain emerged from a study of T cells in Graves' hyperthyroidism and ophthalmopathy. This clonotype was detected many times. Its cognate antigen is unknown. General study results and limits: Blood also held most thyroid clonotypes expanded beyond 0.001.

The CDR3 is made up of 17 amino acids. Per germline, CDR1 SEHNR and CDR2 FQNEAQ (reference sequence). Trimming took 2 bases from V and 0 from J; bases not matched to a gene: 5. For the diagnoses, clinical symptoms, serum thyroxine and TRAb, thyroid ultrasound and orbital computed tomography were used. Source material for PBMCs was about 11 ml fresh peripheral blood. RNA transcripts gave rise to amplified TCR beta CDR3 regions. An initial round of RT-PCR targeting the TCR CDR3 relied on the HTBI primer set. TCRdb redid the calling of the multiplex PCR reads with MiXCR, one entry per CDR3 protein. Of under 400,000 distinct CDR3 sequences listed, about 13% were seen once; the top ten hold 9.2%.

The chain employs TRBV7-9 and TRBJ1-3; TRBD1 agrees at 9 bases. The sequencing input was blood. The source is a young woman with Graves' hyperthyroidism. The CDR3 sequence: CASSLFGTGYSGNTIYF. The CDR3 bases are TGTGCCAGCAGCTTATTCGGGACAGGGTACTCTGGAAACACCATATATTTT.